This entry lists 13 T cell receptor beta chains sequenced from one sample in a study of read filtering for tumor transcriptome and immune sequencing. From roughly 390 ng of RNA, a library with molecular barcoded alpha/delta and beta/gamma adaptors was made. From the reads, TCRdb called clonotypes with MiXCR, one entry per CDR3 protein. The sample records 30,000 to 40,000 distinct CDR3 sequences, 14% being singletons. Material for sequencing was a population of CD138-negative cells sorted from bone marrow. These receptor sequences come from a donor aged 40 or over with multiple myeloma.

Ten or more counts support this clonotype. The V call is TRBV6-5, the J call TRBJ1-5; TRBD1 matches at 8 bases. V shed 2 bases and J 6 bases; nucleotides not matched to a gene: 3. Germline CDR1 MNHEY, CDR2 SVGAGI. This CDR3 contains 14 residues. The CDR3 coding sequence is TGTGCCAGCAGTTACGCAGGGGGCGGTCAGCCCCAGCATTTT. It is translated as CASSYAGGGQPQHF.

This clonotype has at least ten counts. The chain combines TRBV19 with TRBJ2-5; D perhaps matches TRBD2 (7 bases). The CDR3 totals 15 residues. V lost 6 bases and J lost 1, with 15 bases in between. The germline V gene has CDR1 LNHDA and CDR2 SQIVND (reference sequence). The CDR3: CASRDGGGAQETQYF. The CDR3 nucleotides are TGTGCCAGTAGAGACGGTGGGGGGGCCCAAGAGACCCAGTACTTC.

Of note for this clonotype: Germline is not matched at one junction end, which may reflect a read error. The V call is TRBV20-1, the J call TRBJ2-3; 7 positions agree with TRBD1. This CDR3 comprises 13 residues. The germline gives CDR1 DFQATT, CDR2 SNEGSKA (reference sequence). CDR3 nucleotides: TGCAATGCCCGACTACAGGGGTCAGATACGCGGTATTTT. Its translation is CNARLQGSDTRYF.

This clonotype has a count of ten or more. V usage is TRBV5-5 and J usage is TRBJ2-5, with 11 nucleotides matching TRBD2. Germline CDR1 and CDR2: SGHKS and YYEKEE (reference sequence). This CDR3 has 16 residues. Trimming at V came to 0 bases and at J to 7 bases, leaving 8 bases not matched to a gene. CDR3 residues: CASSLGLAGFDVTQYF. CDR3 bases: TGTGCCAGCAGCTTGGGACTAGCGGGGTTCGACGTGACCCAGTACTTC. Filled out from reference TRBV5-5 and TRBJ2-5, the complete variable domain reads DAGVTQSPTHLIKTRGQQVTLRCSPISGHKSVSWYQQVLGQGPQFIFQYYEKEERGRGNFPDRFSARQFPNYSSELNVNALLLGDSALYLCASSLGLAGFDVTQYFGPGTRLLVL.

At least ten counts were recorded for this clonotype. This chain connects TRBV7-9 to TRBJ2-2; 9 positions agree with TRBD1. CDR3 length: 15 residues. The germline CDR1 and CDR2 sequences are SEHNR and FQNEAQ (reference sequence). The junction had 6 bases not matched to a gene; V was cut back by 4 bases and J by 6 bases. This CDR3 is CASSSRDREAGELFF. DNA of the CDR3: TGTGCCAGCAGCTCGCGGGACAGGGAGGCCGGGGAGCTGTTTTTT. The variable domain in full, completed from reference TRBV7-9 and TRBJ2-2, reads DTGVSQNPRHKITKRGQNVTFRCDPISEHNRLYWYRQTLGQGPEFLTYFQNEAQLEKSRLLSDRFSAERPKGSFSTLEIQRTEQGDSAMYLCASSSRDREAGELFFGEGSRLTVL.

This clonotype has ten or more counts. The chain combines TRBV20-1 with TRBJ1-2, with D hard to call. V was clipped by 6 bases and J by 6 bases, with 20 bases between them. From germline, CDR1 is DFQATT and CDR2 SNEGSKA (reference sequence). The CDR3 has 14 amino acids. In nucleotides, the CDR3 is TGCAGTGCGCGGGAAAGCCTAATCTCCGATGGCTACACCTTC. Protein: CSARESLISDGYTF.

This clonotype was picked up many times. The chain is built from TRBV20-1 and TRBJ2-5, with 7 bases lining up with TRBD2. The junction had 6 bases not matched to a gene; V was cut back by 0 bases and J by 5 bases. The germline V gene encodes CDR1 DFQATT and CDR2 SNEGSKA (reference sequence). The CDR3 contains 14 residues. The CDR3 DNA reads as TGCAGTGCTAGAGATCTTGCGGGGGTGGAGACCCAGTACTTC. This sequence encodes CSARDLAGVETQYF.

This clonotype was found many times. The chain recombines TRBV7-6 with TRBJ2-7; D gene unclear. Germline assignment: CDR1 SGHVS and CDR2 FNYEAQ. The CDR3 is 13 residues long. V was cut by 5 bases and J by 12 bases, with 20 bases left in between. The CDR3 here is CASSERTSSPPYF. As DNA, the CDR3 is TGTGCCAGCAGCGAGAGGACCTCCTCTCCCCCGTACTTC.

This clonotype has a count of ten or more. The genes are TRBV7-2 and TRBJ2-7, with 7 positions matching TRBD1. Per the germline V gene, CDR1 is SGHTA and CDR2 is FQGNSA. Losses at the gene ends were 0 bases for V and 2 bases for J; bases not matched to a gene: 13. This CDR3 spans 18 amino acids. CDR3 nucleotide sequence: TGTGCCAGCAGCTTAGCAAACCTCCGGGACAGCCTCGCCTACGAGCAGTACTTC. It specifies CASSLANLRDSLAYEQYF. The full variable domain, completed using reference TRBV7-2 and TRBJ2-7, is GAGVSQSPSNKVTEKGKDVELRCDPISGHTALYWYRQSLGQGLEFLIYFQGNSAPDKSGLPSDRFSAERTGGSVSTLTIQRTQQEDSAVYLCASSLANLRDSLAYEQYFGPGTRLTVT.

This clonotype was counted at least ten times. V usage is TRBV11-3 and J usage is TRBJ2-2; D is tentatively TRBD1 or TRBD2 (5 bases each). V lost 5 bases and J lost 3, with 16 bases in between. Germline values: CDR1 SGHNT, CDR2 YENEEA. The CDR3 is 16 residues long. Here the CDR3 reads CASSTGRGYYTGELFF. The CDR3 region has the DNA TGTGCCAGCAGCACGGGCCGGGGCTACTACACCGGGGAGCTGTTTTTT.

A remark on this clonotype: A clone one base away is much larger, so this may be a read error. This sequence joins TRBV28 and TRBJ1-1; tentatively, D is TRBD1 (6 bases). This CDR3 spans 14 amino acids. CDR1 is MDHEN and CDR2 is SYDVKM in the germline V gene. The CDR3 nucleotides read TGTGCCAGCAGCCAATTCCTCGAGGGGGGGCGAGCTCTCTTT. Translated: CASSQFLEGGRALF.

This clonotype was counted at least ten times. The chain is built from TRBV13 and TRBJ2-3, with D perhaps matching TRBD2 (5 bases). The germline V gene has CDR1 PRHDT and CDR2 FYEKMQ (reference sequence). The CDR3 length is 16 residues. Trimming cost V 5 bases and J 0 bases, with 15 bases left between them. This chain's CDR3 is CASSLRSVPSTDTQYF. In nucleotides, the CDR3 is TGTGCCAGCAGCCTACGTAGCGTCCCTAGCACAGATACGCAGTATTTT.

In its sample, this clonotype was seen once. The conserved phenylalanine or tryptophan is not found at the CDR3 terminus, so this likely reflects a read error. The limits of the CDR3 on the DNA are not certain, so only TCRdb's listed CDR3 is given. The chain joins TRBV7-9 to TRBJ1-1; the D call in the table, TRBD1, was not verified against the DNA. The CDR3 is 13 amino acids long, termini counted. CDR1 is SEHNR and CDR2 is FQNEAQ in the germline V gene (reference sequence). CDR3 region: CASKVGGGTEAFL.